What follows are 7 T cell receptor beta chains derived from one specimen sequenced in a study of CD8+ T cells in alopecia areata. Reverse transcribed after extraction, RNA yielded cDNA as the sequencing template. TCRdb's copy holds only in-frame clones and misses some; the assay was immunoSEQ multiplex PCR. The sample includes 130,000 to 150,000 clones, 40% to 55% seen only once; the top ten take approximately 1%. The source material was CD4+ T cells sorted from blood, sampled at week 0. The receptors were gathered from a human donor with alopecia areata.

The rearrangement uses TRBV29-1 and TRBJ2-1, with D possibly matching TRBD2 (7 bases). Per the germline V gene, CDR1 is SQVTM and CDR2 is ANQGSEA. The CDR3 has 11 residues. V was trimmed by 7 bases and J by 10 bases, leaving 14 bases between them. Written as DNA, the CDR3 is TGCAGCGGGGAGGGGGAAGAGGAGCAGTTCTTC. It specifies CSGEGEEEQFF.

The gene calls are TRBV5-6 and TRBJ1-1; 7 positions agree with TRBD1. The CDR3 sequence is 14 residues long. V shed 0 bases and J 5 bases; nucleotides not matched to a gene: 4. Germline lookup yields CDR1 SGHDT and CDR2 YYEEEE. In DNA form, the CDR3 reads TGTGCCAGCAGCTTGGTGCAGGGGGTTACTGAAGCTTTCTTT. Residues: CASSLVQGVTEAFF.

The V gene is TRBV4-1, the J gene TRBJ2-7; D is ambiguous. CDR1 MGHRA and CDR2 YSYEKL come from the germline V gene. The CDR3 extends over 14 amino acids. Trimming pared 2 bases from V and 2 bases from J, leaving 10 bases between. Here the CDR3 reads CASSQTPGPYEQYF. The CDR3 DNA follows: TGCGCCAGCAGCCAAACCCCCGGGCCCTACGAGCAGTACTTC.

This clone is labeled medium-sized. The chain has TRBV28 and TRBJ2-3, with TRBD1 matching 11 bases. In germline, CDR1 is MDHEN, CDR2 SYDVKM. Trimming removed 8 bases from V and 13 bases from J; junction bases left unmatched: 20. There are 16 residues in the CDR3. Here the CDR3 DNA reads TGTGCCAGCTACAATAATCCGGGACAGGGGGAAACGAAAAAGTATTTT. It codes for CASYNNPGQGETKKYF.

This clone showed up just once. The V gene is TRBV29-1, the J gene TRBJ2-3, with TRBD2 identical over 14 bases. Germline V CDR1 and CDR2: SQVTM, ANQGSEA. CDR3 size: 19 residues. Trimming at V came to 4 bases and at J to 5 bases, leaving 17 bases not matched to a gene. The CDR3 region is CSVGTGTSGRSEGEDTQYF. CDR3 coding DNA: TGCAGCGTTGGGACCGGGACTAGCGGGAGATCGGAGGGTGAAGATACGCAGTATTTT.

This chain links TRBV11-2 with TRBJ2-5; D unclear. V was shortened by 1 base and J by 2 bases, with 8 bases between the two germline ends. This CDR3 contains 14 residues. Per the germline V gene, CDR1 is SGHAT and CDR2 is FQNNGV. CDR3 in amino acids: CASSLGLRQETQYF. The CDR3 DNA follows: TGTGCCAGCAGCTTAGGGCTCAGGCAAGAGACCCAGTACTTC. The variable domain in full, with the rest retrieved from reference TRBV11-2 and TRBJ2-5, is EAGVAQSPRYKIIEKRQSVAFWCNPISGHATLYWYQQILGQGPKLLIQFQNNGVVDDSQLPKDRFSAERLKGVDSTLKIQPAKLEDSAVYLCASSLGLRQETQYFGPGTRLLVL.

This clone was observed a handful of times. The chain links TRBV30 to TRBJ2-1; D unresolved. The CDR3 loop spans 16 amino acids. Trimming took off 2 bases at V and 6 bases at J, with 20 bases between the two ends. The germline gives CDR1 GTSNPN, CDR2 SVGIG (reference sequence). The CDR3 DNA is TGTGCCTGGAGTTTTCCGGGCGCCCATCTATCCAATGAGCAGTTCTTC. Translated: CAWSFPGAHLSNEQFF.